This T cell receptor (beta chain) derives from a study of Ad26.COV2.S vaccination and SARS-CoV-2 variants. Overall study context: Recipients of Ad26.COV2.S got it intramuscularly, once or twice 56 days apart. Study-wide points: Analyses that measured TCR breadth and depth may have underestimated total T cell responses. After vaccination, reports described spike-specific CD8+ and CD4+ T cell responses as showing substantial breadth.

V was clipped by 3 bases and J by 4 bases; unmatched bases: 3. There are 14 residues in the CDR3. Germline CDR1 LNHDA, CDR2 SQIVND (reference sequence). Details on this clone: What it recognizes is unknown.

This table comes from immunoSEQ multiplex PCR, and its TCRdb copy is limited to in-frame clones, with some not included. The data hold fewer than 400,000 clones, with around 90% observed a single time. Treatment specified: 15 to 20 received Ad26.COV2.S at low or high dose, single or two shots; 5 received placebo; per-sample allocation not given. The samples date from day 63 after the first vaccine or placebo injection. The vaccine antigen was prefusion-stabilized Wuhan SARS-CoV-2 spike. The sample consisted of peripheral blood, taken in a trial of Ad26.COV2.S vaccine versus placebo. This TCR was sampled from a person aged 18-60 years who received the Ad26.COV2.S COVID-19 vaccine or a placebo. The V and J genes are TRBV19 and TRBJ2-1, with 7 bases that match TRBD2. The DNA for the CDR3 is TGTGCCAGTAGTATGAGCGGGGATTACAATGAGCAGTTCTTC. It specifies CASSMSGDYNEQFF.